The present TCR beta chain was sequenced within a study of blood T cell repertoires in COVID-19. Study-wide background: Samples representing acute and convalescent COVID-19 were sourced from the United States, Italy and Spain.

V shed 1 base and J shed 5 bases, with 11 bases lying between them. This CDR3 has 14 residues. From germline, CDR1 is MNHNS and CDR2 SASEGT. As handled by the study authors: Reference gene primer amplification gave estimated nucleated cell counts. The method was immunoSEQ multiplex PCR; TCRdb's version includes in-frame clones alone and lacks a portion of them. V and J calls plus clone size are reproduced from that table; the DNA served to infer D and trimming. The sample lists about 90,000 clones, around 90% occurring once. This clone was observed once. The Seattle site enrolled patients during active infection and followed them longitudinally.

The source is a man in his forties or fifties with COVID-19, enrolled during active disease. This chain links TRBV6-1 with TRBJ1-1; the D is unclear. The sample taken for sequencing was peripheral blood. The CDR3 protein is CASSEGVWRTEAFF. The CDR3 coding sequence is TGTGCCAGCAGTGAAGGGGTGTGGAGGACTGAAGCTTTCTTT.